These 13 T cell receptor beta chains share one sample of origin, sequenced in a study of CD8 T cells in ankylosing spondylitis. Study-level findings and limits: Seemingly distinctive of ankylosing spondylitis blood was a TCR beta motif formed by eight highly homologous variants.

Their cognate antigens are unknown. MiXCR was run by TCRdb on the 5' RACE reads, yielding one entry per CDR3 protein. The sample consists of 670,000 or so distinct CDR3 sequences, roughly 20% of them appearing once. The sample taken for sequencing was blood, either unsorted or a sorted T cell fraction (not recorded which). All receptors come from a male donor with ankylosing spondylitis.

This clonotype was found many times. The V and J genes are TRBV5-1 and TRBJ2-1; no clear D gene. The CDR3 has 12 amino acids. From germline, CDR1 is SGHRS and CDR2 YFSETQ. Trimming left V 1 base short and J 6 bases short, with 5 bases between. CDR3 bases: TGCGCCAGCAGCTTGCCGTCCAATGAGCAGTTCTTC. It is translated as CASSLPSNEQFF.

This clonotype was observed once. J is TRBJ1-1 and V is TRBV15; 7 nucleotides agree with TRBD1. The junction had 2 bases not matched to a gene; V was cut back by 0 bases and J by 4 bases. The length of the CDR3 is 14 residues. Germline assignment: CDR1 LNHNV and CDR2 YYDKDF (reference sequence). CDR3 loop: CATSREDRATEAFF. The CDR3 nucleotides read TGTGCCACCAGCAGAGAAGACAGGGCCACTGAAGCTTTCTTT.

There are a few counts of this clonotype. The chain uses TRBV27 and TRBJ2-2; 7 bases are shared with TRBD1. This CDR3 is built from 14 residues. Germline CDR1 MNHEY, CDR2 SMNVEV (reference sequence). V lost 6 bases to trimming and J lost 1 base; unmatched junction nucleotides: 2. This CDR3 is CASRWTGNTGELFF. The CDR3 coding sequence is TGTGCCAGCAGGTGGACAGGGAACACCGGGGAGCTGTTTTTT.

The genes are TRBV20-1 and TRBJ2-5, with D possibly matching TRBD2 (6 bases). Germline V CDR1 and CDR2: DFQATT, SNEGSKA (reference sequence). Trimming cost V 3 bases and J 4 bases, with 12 bases left between them. The CDR3 is 13 residues long. Here the CDR3 DNA reads TGCAGTGCTAGCTTGACTAGTTTAGAGACCCAGTACTTC. Its translation: CSASLTSLETQYF.

V and J are TRBV20-1 and TRBJ2-4; no clear D gene. Germline V gene data show CDR1 as DFQATT and CDR2 as SNEGSKA (reference sequence). CDR3 length: 13 amino acids. V dropped 5 bases and J dropped 0 bases, with 8 bases sitting between them. The CDR3 DNA reads TGCAGTGCTCTCAGTCTAGCCAAAAACATTCAGTACTTC. Translated, it gives CSALSLAKNIQYF.

The chain combines TRBV20-1 with TRBJ1-5, with TRBD1 as a possible D gene (6 bases). Trimming took off 1 base at V and 2 bases at J, with 9 bases between the two ends. The germline CDR1 and CDR2 sequences are DFQATT and SNEGSKA (reference sequence). The CDR3 covers 14 residues. Here the CDR3 DNA reads TGCAGTGCTAGAGGAAGGACAGGCAATCAGCCCCAGCATTTT. It encodes CSARGRTGNQPQHF.

This clonotype showed up just a few times. The chain couples TRBV9 to TRBJ2-3; D may be TRBD1 (5 bases). Between the trimmed V and J ends, which lost 8 bases and 3 bases, there was a span of 22 bases. Germline loops: CDR1 SGDLS, CDR2 YYNGEE. The CDR3 runs 16 residues. CDR3: CASSPGPSKGTDTQYF. The CDR3 DNA is TGTGCCAGTTCCCCAGGTCCTTCTAAGGGGACAGATACGCAGTATTTT.

This chain uses TRBV18 with TRBJ2-1; TRBD2 matches 10 bases. The CDR3 runs to 16 residues. The V gene end was trimmed by 3 bases and the J gene end by 3 bases; junction bases not matched to a gene: 5. From germline, CDR1 is KGHSH and CDR2 LQKENI. CDR3 bases: TGTGCCAGCTCACCGAATAGCGGGGGGTACTACAATGAGCAGTTCTTC. It codes for CASSPNSGGYYNEQFF. Based on the CDR3 plus reference TRBV18 and TRBJ2-1, the full variable domain is NAGVMQNPRHLVRRRGQEARLRCSPMKGHSHVYWYRQLPEEGLKFMVYLQKENIIDESGMPKERFSAEFPKEGPSILRIQQVVRGDSAAYFCASSPNSGGYYNEQFFGPGTRLTVL.

V and J are TRBV20-1 and TRBJ2-1, with a possible D match to TRBD2 (6 bases). V lost 7 bases and J 3 bases, leaving 16 bases between the germline ends. Germline loops: CDR1 DFQATT, CDR2 SNEGSKA (reference sequence). The CDR3 covers 14 residues. The CDR3 loop reads CSVGRGFFYNEQFF. The CDR3 coding sequence is TGCAGTGTAGGTCGGGGGTTTTTCTACAATGAGCAGTTCTTC.

The V gene is TRBV10-3, the J gene TRBJ1-1, with TRBD1 as a possible D gene (5 bases). CDR1 is ENHRY, CDR2 SYGVKD, per germline. There are 15 residues in the CDR3. V was clipped by 6 bases and J by 3 bases, with 17 bases between them. The CDR3 spells CAISLGGGGDTEAFF. In nucleotides, the CDR3 is TGTGCCATCAGCCTCGGGGGTGGGGGTGACACTGAAGCTTTCTTT.

A note on this clonotype: A read error may produce the germline difference seen at one junction end. This chain uses TRBV5-1 with TRBJ2-5, with D unresolved. Per germline, CDR1 SGHRS and CDR2 YFSETQ. The CDR3 extends over 12 amino acids. The CDR3 sequence is CASSPRQETQYF. CDR3 DNA: TGTGCCAGCAGCCCGAGACAAGAGACCCAGTACTTC.

This clonotype occurred once. In DNA, the CDR3 is TGTGCCAGCAGCCAAGATCTTTGGGGGTCCTACGAGCAGTACTTC. Translating it yields CASSQDLWGSYEQYF. J is TRBJ2-7 and V is TRBV3-1, with D perhaps assigned TRBD1 or TRBD2 (5 bases each). The CDR3 is 15 residues long. Trimming removed 0 bases at V and 1 base at J, with 10 bases between. The V gene's germline CDR1 is LGHDT and CDR2 YNNKEL (reference sequence).

This clonotype appeared a few times. V and J are TRBV7-9 and TRBJ1-6; 12 bases line up with TRBD1. Losses at the gene ends were 1 base for V and 7 bases for J; bases not matched to a gene: 14. Germline V gene sequence: CDR1 SEHNR, CDR2 FQNEAQ (reference sequence). This CDR3 region has 20 residues. Written as DNA, the CDR3 is TGTGCCAGCAGCTTAGAATCGGGACAGGGGGCCCCGAGGAGGAATTCACCCCTCCACTTT. Protein product: CASSLESGQGAPRRNSPLHF.